Below are 27 T cell receptor beta chains sequenced from a single sample in a study of vaccination effects on CD4 cells after COVID-19. CD4+ T cells specific for antigen were expanded with viral peptide pools by the ViraFEST assay before sequencing. When less than 13 days of culture had elapsed, CD4+ T cells were isolated. A PCR test confirmed that the person had SARS-CoV-2 infection between March and December 2020. The protocol was immunoSEQ multiplex PCR, while the TCRdb copy is restricted to in-frame clones and leaves out a portion. The profile shows 70,000 or so clones, 73% of them singletons. The antigens these receptors bind are not known. The sample was CD4+ T cells from PBMCs cultured with HIV peptides, taken before COVID-19 vaccination. The subset was: HIV-1 Nef peptide pool negative control/reference culture. These receptors all come from a human donor who had a prior SARS-CoV-2 infection.

The rearrangement uses TRBV7-2 and TRBJ2-2; D assignment may be TRBD1 or TRBD2 (6 bases each). V was pared by 5 bases and J by 3 bases, with 16 bases between. CDR1 and CDR2 (germline): SGHTA, FQGNSA. CDR3 length equals 16 residues. The CDR3 spells CASSQGRGTYTGELFF. The CDR3 coding sequence is TGTGCCAGCAGCCAAGGTCGGGGGACATACACCGGGGAGCTGTTTTTT.

This chain uses TRBV3-1 (or the pseudogene TRBV3-2) with TRBJ1-1; 10 nucleotides match TRBD1. Trimming cost V 0 bases and J 1 base; bases outside gene matches: 2. The CDR3 loop spans 16 amino acids. Germline assignment: CDR1 LGHDT and CDR2 YNNKEL (reference sequence). CDR3 loop: CASSQEGQGKNTEAFF. In nucleotides, the CDR3 is TGTGCCAGCAGCCAAGAGGGACAGGGGAAGAACACTGAAGCTTTCTTT.

The chain uses TRBV27 and TRBJ2-7; 8 nucleotides agree with TRBD2. The CDR3 extends over 14 amino acids. V dropped 5 bases and J dropped 7; count of bases not matched to a gene: 10. Germline lookup yields CDR1 MNHEY and CDR2 SMNVEV (reference sequence). The CDR3 DNA reads as TGTGCCAGCAGTGCGATACTAGCGGCCGAGGAGCAGTACTTC. Its translation: CASSAILAAEEQYF.

The rearrangement uses TRBV7-2 and TRBJ2-2; D unclear. This CDR3 is 15 amino acids long. The germline V gene encodes CDR1 SGHTA and CDR2 FQGNSA. Between the trimmed V and J ends, which lost 2 bases and 0 bases, there was a span of 7 bases. The CDR3: CASSLRSTNTGELFF. Here the CDR3 DNA reads TGTGCCAGCAGCTTAAGGAGCACGAACACCGGGGAGCTGTTTTTT.

The CDR3 DNA follows: TGTGCCAGCAGCTTGGGCGGGGGAAGAAACAATGAGCAGTTCTTC. Translation: CASSLGGGRNNEQFF. This chain connects TRBV5-4 to TRBJ2-1, with 7 nucleotides matching TRBD2. Germline CDR1 is SGHNT and CDR2 is YYREEE (reference sequence). CDR3 length: 15 residues. V trimming: 0 bases; J trimming: 5 bases; junction bases outside the gene matches: 5.

The CDR3 DNA sequence: TGTGCCACCAGTGACACGGGACAGGGAGGGGAGACCCAGTACTTC. This sequence encodes CATSDTGQGGETQYF. This chain links TRBV24-1 with TRBJ2-5, with 9 bases aligning to TRBD1. The junction had 7 bases not matched to a gene; V was cut back by 4 bases and J by 5 bases. In germline, CDR1 is KGHDR, CDR2 SFDVKD. This CDR3 contains 15 residues.

This clone was recorded at least ten times. The chain couples TRBV6-2 or TRBV6-3 to TRBJ2-6; D may match TRBD1 or TRBD2 (5 bases each). CDR3 length: 17 residues. The V gene's germline CDR1 is MNHEY and CDR2 SVGEGT. Trimming shortened V by 5 bases and J by 0 bases, and 14 bases separated the two germline ends. In DNA, the CDR3 is TGTGCCAGCAGTACCCGGGGACGAAACTCTGGGGCCAACGTCCTGACTTTC. Its protein product is CASSTRGRNSGANVLTF.

This clone appeared once. CDR3 nucleotides: TGTGCCACCACGCTGGGGGTCCAAGAGACCCAGTACTTC. Protein product: CATTLGVQETQYF. The chain joins TRBV28 to TRBJ2-5; D may be TRBD1 or TRBD2 (5 bases each). Trimming removed 10 bases at V and 1 base at J, with 13 bases between. The germline CDR1 and CDR2 sequences are MDHEN and SYDVKM. The CDR3 spans 13 residues.

CDR3 protein: CASSYSGAARAVYEQYF. The DNA for the CDR3 is TGTGCCAGCAGTTACTCAGGGGCCGCCCGAGCCGTTTACGAGCAGTACTTC. The V call is TRBV6-2 or TRBV6-3, the J call TRBJ2-7; maybe TRBD1 (5 bases). CDR1 and CDR2 (germline): MNHEY, SVGEGT. V lost 0 bases and J 4 bases, leaving 19 bases between the germline ends. This CDR3 comprises 17 residues.

This clone showed up just once. The J gene is TRBJ2-4, the V gene TRBV5-1; D remains unclear. The CDR3 covers 14 residues. CDR1 SGHRS and CDR2 YFSETQ come from the germline V gene. The ends were cut back, 0 bases at V and 0 bases at J, with 4 bases in the middle. CDR3 residues: CASSLGTAKNIQYF. The DNA of the CDR3 is TGCGCCAGCAGCTTGGGGACAGCCAAAAACATTCAGTACTTC.

V is TRBV27 and J is TRBJ2-1, with D unclear. Germline V gives CDR1 MNHEY, CDR2 SMNVEV (reference sequence). V lost 5 bases and J lost 3, with 17 bases in between. CDR3 length: 16 amino acids. As DNA, the CDR3 is TGTGCCAGCAGTCCCCGGGCTAGAATTATCTACAATGAGCAGTTCTTC. As protein: CASSPRARIIYNEQFF.

The rearrangement joins TRBV4-2 to TRBJ2-1; 8 nucleotides match TRBD2. CDR1 is LGHNA and CDR2 is YNFKEQ in the germline V gene. The CDR3 consists of 16 residues. V dropped 1 base and J dropped 0; count of bases not matched to a gene: 2. The CDR3 here is CASSQGGTSSYNEQFF. CDR3 nucleotides: TGTGCCAGCAGCCAAGGGGGGACTAGCTCCTACAATGAGCAGTTCTTC.

The V call is TRBV3-1 (or the pseudogene TRBV3-2), the J call TRBJ2-5; D may be TRBD1 (5 bases). The CDR3 is 16 residues long. The germline V and J ends were trimmed by 3 bases and 5 bases, with 19 bases remaining between them. CDR1 LGHDT and CDR2 YNNKEL come from the germline V gene (reference sequence). CDR3 loop: CASSHMAGISQETQYF. CDR3 coding DNA: TGTGCCAGCAGCCATATGGCAGGGATTTCCCAGGAGACCCAGTACTTC.

The sample holds one count of this clone. The rearrangement links TRBV19 to TRBJ1-5; D is undetermined. The V gene's germline CDR1 is LNHDA and CDR2 SQIVND (reference sequence). The length of the CDR3 is 11 residues. V was pared by 3 bases and J by 12 bases, with 9 bases between. The CDR3: CASSIGGFQHF. The DNA of the CDR3 is TGTGCCAGTAGTATTGGAGGGTTCCAGCATTTT.

The chain has TRBV18 and TRBJ1-4, with 8 bases that match TRBD1. CDR3 length: 16 amino acids. Germline V CDR1 and CDR2: KGHSH, LQKENI. V shed 4 bases, J shed 4 bases, and the junction held 8 bases outside the gene matches. CDR3 nucleotide sequence: TGTGCCAGCTCACGCCCCGGACAGGGAGTTAATGAAAAACTGTTTTTT. Translation gives CASSRPGQGVNEKLFF. Full variable domain (rest looked up from reference TRBV18 and TRBJ1-4): NAGVMQNPRHLVRRRGQEARLRCSPMKGHSHVYWYRQLPEEGLKFMVYLQKENIIDESGMPKERFSAEFPKEGPSILRIQQVVRGDSAAYFCASSRPGQGVNEKLFFGSGTQLSVL.

The V call is TRBV3-1 (or the pseudogene TRBV3-2), the J call TRBJ2-3, with 8 nucleotides matching TRBD2. Looked up from germline, CDR1 is LGHDT and CDR2 is YNNKEL (reference sequence). J lost 3 bases, V lost 6 bases, and 8 bases had no gene match. CDR3 length equals 15 residues. For the CDR3, the DNA is TGTGCCAGCAGACCTTCGGGCGGGGGGACAGATACGCAGTATTTT. Encoded protein: CASRPSGGGTDTQYF.

The chain employs TRBV7-6 and TRBJ2-1, with D perhaps assigned TRBD1 or TRBD2 (5 bases each). Germline V gene sequence: CDR1 SGHVS, CDR2 FNYEAQ. The CDR3 is 17 residues long. Trimming took 5 bases from V and 4 from J, leaving 21 bases between them. The CDR3 DNA reads TGTGCCAGCAGCCCCCGGGCCCCCTGGGACCTTTACAATGAGCAGTTCTTC. Translating it yields CASSPRAPWDLYNEQFF.

J is TRBJ2-7 and V is TRBV5-1; TRBD2 aligns across 7 bases. Germline CDR1 is SGHRS and CDR2 is YFSETQ. V was pared by 2 bases and J by 2 bases, with 7 bases of the junction left unmatched. The CDR3 runs to 15 residues. CDR3 amino acids: CASSFGGSQAYEQYF. DNA for the CDR3: TGCGCCAGCAGCTTCGGCGGGAGCCAAGCCTACGAGCAGTACTTC.

The CDR3 reads CASSPREGTGLPYEQYF. Written as DNA, the CDR3 is TGTGCCAGCAGCCCTCGTGAAGGGACAGGGCTTCCCTACGAGCAGTACTTC. The chain employs TRBV5-4 and TRBJ2-7, with 9 bases fitting TRBD1. V lost 4 bases and J lost 2; bases outside the gene matches: 13. From germline, CDR1 is SGHNT and CDR2 YYREEE (reference sequence). The CDR3 sequence is 17 residues long.

This clone came up a few times. This chain uses TRBV6-6 with TRBJ1-1; D may be TRBD1 (5 bases). V gave up 9 bases and J gave up 9 bases, with 20 bases separating them. Germline loops: CDR1 MNHNY, CDR2 SVGAGI (reference sequence). CDR3 size: 13 residues. The CDR3 loop reads CASERDVRDKAFF. CDR3 sequence (DNA): TGTGCCAGTGAACGGGACGTCCGAGATAAAGCTTTCTTT.

The V call is TRBV3-1 (or the pseudogene TRBV3-2), the J call TRBJ1-4; D possibly corresponds to TRBD1 (5 bases). Trimming took off 0 bases at V and 1 base at J, with 9 bases between the two ends. Germline V gene sequence: CDR1 LGHDT, CDR2 YNNKEL (reference sequence). The CDR3 contains 16 residues. CDR3 residues: CASSQDWGVTNEKLFF. The CDR3 DNA reads TGTGCCAGCAGCCAAGATTGGGGGGTAACTAATGAAAAACTGTTTTTT.

A note on this clone: This sequence may be a read error, since a much larger clone differs from it by one base. The J gene is TRBJ1-5, the V gene TRBV6-5; unclear D gene. This CDR3 spans 13 amino acids. V was trimmed by 6 bases and J by 1 base, leaving 7 bases between them. The germline gives CDR1 MNHEY, CDR2 SVGAGI. CDR3 DNA sequence: TGTGCCAGCAGCTATAGAAGCAATCAGCCCCAGCATTTT. Encoded protein: CASSYRSNQPQHF.

This clone was picked up a small number of times. This chain uses TRBV7-2 with TRBJ2-5; 15 bases agree with TRBD2. Per germline, CDR1 SGHTA and CDR2 FQGNSA. The CDR3 loop spans 18 amino acids. V lost 7 bases and J lost 5; bases outside the gene matches: 14. The CDR3 DNA is TGTGCCAGCAAACCCAAAGGACTAGCGGGGGGGCTCTGGGAGACCCAGTACTTC. It encodes CASKPKGLAGGLWETQYF.

Turning to this clone: The sample has other DNA sequences that encode this CDR3 too. The rearrangement links TRBV11-2 to TRBJ2-5; D is undetermined. The CDR3 runs 11 residues. The germline V and J ends were trimmed by 3 bases and 1 base, with 0 bases remaining between them. CDR1 and CDR2 from the germline V gene are SGHAT and FQNNGV. In DNA form, the CDR3 reads TGTGCCAGCAGCTTCCAAGAGACCCAGTACTTC. Its translation: CASSFQETQYF.

The chain employs TRBV5-1 and TRBJ1-1; no definite D call. Germline V gene lookup returns CDR1 SGHRS and CDR2 YFSETQ. The CDR3 is made up of 12 amino acids. Trimming pared 4 bases from V and 4 bases from J, leaving 8 bases between. In DNA, the CDR3 is TGCGCCAGCAGCAATCCAGCCACTGAAGCTTTCTTT. Residues: CASSNPATEAFF.

This clone has only a few counts. The rearrangement links TRBV28 to TRBJ2-1; either TRBD1 or TRBD2 may supply D (5 bases each). Trimming removed 1 base at V and 8 bases at J, with 15 bases between. The CDR3 runs to 15 residues. Germline values: CDR1 MDHEN, CDR2 SYDVKM. CDR3 bases: TGTGCCAGCAGTTTATTGGGGGAGAGCTTGGATGAGCAGTTCTTC. Translating gives CASSLLGESLDEQFF.

In nucleotides, the CDR3 is TGTGCCAGCAGCCGGGACTTCGAGCAGTACTTC. It specifies CASSRDFEQYF. This chain uses TRBV7-8 with TRBJ2-7; possibly TRBD2 for D (6 bases). Germline CDR1 and CDR2: SGHVS and FQNEAQ. The germline V and J ends were trimmed by 5 bases and 6 bases, with 8 bases remaining between them. CDR3 length equals 11 residues.